This T cell receptor (beta chain) appears in the sequencing data of a study of PD-1 blockade in mismatch repair-deficient tumors. As for the study in general: All were previously treated, progressing patients with about twelve mismatch repair-deficient cancer types. Study-level results: Rapid post-treatment expansion, then contraction, generally preceding radiologic response, marked tumor-resident clones.

Every patient had mismatch repair deficiency by PCR or immunohistochemistry. TCRs were sequenced from a few patients responding to pembrolizumab. V shed 5 bases and J shed 2 bases, with 10 bases lying between them. The germline gives CDR1 SGHAT, CDR2 FQNNGV. This CDR3 has 13 residues. Worth noting for this clone: What it binds is not known.

Here immunoSEQ multiplex PCR was the method, and the copy in TCRdb shows in-frame clones only, minus some. The table shows roughly 130,000 clones, with almost 90% occurring only once. This sequence joins TRBV11-2 and TRBJ2-7, with D possibly matching TRBD1 (5 bases). The sequencing used peripheral blood, collected approximately 72 weeks after starting pembrolizumab. This TCR was recovered from an adult with mismatch repair-deficient cancer. The CDR3 spells CASSPGPAYEQYF. Written as DNA, the CDR3 is TGTGCCAGCAGCCCAGGGCCCGCCTACGAGCAGTACTTC.